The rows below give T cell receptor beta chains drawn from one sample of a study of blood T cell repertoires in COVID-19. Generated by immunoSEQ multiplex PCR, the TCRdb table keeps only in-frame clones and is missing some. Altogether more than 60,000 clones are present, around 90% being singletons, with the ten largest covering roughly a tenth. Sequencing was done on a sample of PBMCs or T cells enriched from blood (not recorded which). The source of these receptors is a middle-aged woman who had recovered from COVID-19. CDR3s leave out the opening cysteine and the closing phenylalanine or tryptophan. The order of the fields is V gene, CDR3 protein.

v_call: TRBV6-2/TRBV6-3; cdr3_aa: ASSYSRGPLEQY
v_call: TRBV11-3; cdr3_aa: ASSPGTSGGHEDEQF
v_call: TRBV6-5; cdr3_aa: ASSYEGLSQPQH
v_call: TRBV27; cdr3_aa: ASSSDRLNSPLH
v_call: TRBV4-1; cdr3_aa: ASSQADRGPQETQY
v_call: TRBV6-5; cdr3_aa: ASRRTGAGGYT
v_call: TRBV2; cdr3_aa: ASSPRDSPSQPQH
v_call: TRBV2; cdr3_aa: ATSWTGKTNEQF
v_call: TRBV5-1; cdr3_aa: ASDSRSSGGTDTQY
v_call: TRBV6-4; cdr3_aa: ASSDSTLGLSREAF
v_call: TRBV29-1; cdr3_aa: SGQGYEKLF
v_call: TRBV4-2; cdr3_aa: ASSQEVAGGLTDTQY
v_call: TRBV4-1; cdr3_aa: ASSQDWTGLIKLF
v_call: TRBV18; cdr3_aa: ASSPFNTINQPQH
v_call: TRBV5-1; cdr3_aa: ASSGTSGGQGTQY
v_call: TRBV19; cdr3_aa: ASSIVTSGGPDTQY
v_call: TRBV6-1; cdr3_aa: ASRYGATGSYGYT
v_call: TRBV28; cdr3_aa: ASRFPGQAGELF
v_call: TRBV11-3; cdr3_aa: ASSGGYNEQF
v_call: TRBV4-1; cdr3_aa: ASSQDQAVNTEAF
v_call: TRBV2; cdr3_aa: ASSELGGNGNIQY
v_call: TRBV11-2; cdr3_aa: ASSLSSRLANYGYT
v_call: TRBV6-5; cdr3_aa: ASRRGQGNGYT
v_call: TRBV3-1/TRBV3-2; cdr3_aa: ASSQELSPELGGYT
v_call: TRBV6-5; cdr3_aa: ASASPPKNTGELF
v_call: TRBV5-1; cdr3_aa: ASSLYGAREDTQY
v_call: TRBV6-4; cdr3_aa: ASSDGQGIGYT
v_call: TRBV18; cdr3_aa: ASSPPSGGYNEQF
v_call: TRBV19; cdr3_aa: ASTPTGGGYNEQF
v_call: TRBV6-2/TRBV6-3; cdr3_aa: ASSYSSQRQETQY
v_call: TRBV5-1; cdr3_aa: ASSLEGAGEQF
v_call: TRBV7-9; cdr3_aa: ASSLAMAIYGYT
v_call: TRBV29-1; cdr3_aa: SVQFSGNQETQY
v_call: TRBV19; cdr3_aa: ASTLRPGQDTQY
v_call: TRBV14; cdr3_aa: ASSSRQGGAPRMAF
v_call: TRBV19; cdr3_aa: ASSLGQGYNEQF
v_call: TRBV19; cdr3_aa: ASSIEVGGRGYT
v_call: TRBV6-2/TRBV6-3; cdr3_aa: ASSRPRGAGGEQF
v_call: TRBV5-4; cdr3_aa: ASSLAGYYEQY
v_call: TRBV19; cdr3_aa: ASRPGTGNNQPQH
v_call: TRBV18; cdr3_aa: ASSPPFTGNINYGYT
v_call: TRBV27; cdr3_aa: ASSPLRQGSNQPQH
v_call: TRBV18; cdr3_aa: ASSPPRTGAGSSYYNEQF
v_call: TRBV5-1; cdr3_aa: ASSLSGANVLT
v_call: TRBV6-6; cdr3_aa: ASTQTGISYEQY
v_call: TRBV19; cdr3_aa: ASRTTYLNTEAF
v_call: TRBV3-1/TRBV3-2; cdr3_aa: ASSQGAANSPLH
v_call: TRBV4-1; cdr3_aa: ARSRGGILEAF
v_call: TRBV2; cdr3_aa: AGQGFGSEKLF
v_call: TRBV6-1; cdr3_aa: ASSEAGGLSTDTQY
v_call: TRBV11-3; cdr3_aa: ASSFDRGRGNTIY